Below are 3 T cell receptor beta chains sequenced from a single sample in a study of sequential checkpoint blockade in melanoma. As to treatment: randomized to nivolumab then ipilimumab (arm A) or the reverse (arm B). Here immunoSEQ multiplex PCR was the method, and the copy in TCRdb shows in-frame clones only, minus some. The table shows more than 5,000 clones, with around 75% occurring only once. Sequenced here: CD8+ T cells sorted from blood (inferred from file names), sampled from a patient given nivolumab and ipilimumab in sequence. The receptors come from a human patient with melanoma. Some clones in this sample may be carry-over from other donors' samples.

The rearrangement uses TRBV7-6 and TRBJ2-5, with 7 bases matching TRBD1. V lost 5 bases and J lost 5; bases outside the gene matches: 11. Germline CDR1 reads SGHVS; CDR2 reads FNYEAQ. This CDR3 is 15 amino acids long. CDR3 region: CASSPRQGGRETQYF. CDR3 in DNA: TGTGCCAGCAGCCCTCGACAGGGTGGAAGGGAGACCCAGTACTTC.

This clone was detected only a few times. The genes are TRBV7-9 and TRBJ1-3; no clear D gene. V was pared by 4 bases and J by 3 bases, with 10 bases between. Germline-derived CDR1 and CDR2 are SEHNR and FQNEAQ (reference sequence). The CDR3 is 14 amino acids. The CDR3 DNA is TGTGCCAGCAGCTGGGGAGGCATTGGAAACACCATATATTTT. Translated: CASSWGGIGNTIYF.

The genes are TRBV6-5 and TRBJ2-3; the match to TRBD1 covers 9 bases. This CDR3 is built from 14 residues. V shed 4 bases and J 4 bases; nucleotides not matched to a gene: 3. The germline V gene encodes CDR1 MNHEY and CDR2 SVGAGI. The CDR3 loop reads CASSSRDRADTQYF. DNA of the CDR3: TGTGCCAGCAGTTCCCGGGACAGGGCAGATACGCAGTATTTT.